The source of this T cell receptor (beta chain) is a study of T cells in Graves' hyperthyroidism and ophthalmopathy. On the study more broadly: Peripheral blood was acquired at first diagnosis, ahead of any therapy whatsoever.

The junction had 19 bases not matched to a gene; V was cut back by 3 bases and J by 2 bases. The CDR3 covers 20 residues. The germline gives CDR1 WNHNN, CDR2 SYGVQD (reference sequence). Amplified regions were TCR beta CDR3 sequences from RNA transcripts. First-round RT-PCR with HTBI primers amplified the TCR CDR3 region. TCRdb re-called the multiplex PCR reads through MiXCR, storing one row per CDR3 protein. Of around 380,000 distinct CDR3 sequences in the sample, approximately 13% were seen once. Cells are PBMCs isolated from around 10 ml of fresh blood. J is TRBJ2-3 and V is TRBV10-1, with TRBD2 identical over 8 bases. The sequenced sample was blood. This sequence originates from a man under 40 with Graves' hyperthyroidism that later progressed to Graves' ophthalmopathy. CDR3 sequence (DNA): TGCGCCAGCAGTGACGGAGCGGGGGCCGGTACGAGGAGGGCCACAGATACGCAGTATTTT. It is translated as CASSDGAGAGTRRATDTQYF.